The 18 T cell receptor beta chains in this list originate from one sample, sequenced in a study of regulatory T cells in long-lasting Graves disease. Libraries of TCR beta came from iRepertoire HTBI primers plus Arm-PCR of CDR3 regions. TCRdb re-called the multiplex PCR reads with MiXCR, one entry per CDR3 protein. The table includes 500,000 or so distinct CDR3 sequences, roughly 15% detected once. Regarding time point: newly diagnosed GD, antithyroid drugs for less than 3 months. RNA isolated from PBMCs was used to make the TCR library. These data were likewise used in another study, on T cells in Graves' hyperthyroidism and ophthalmopathy.

The sample consisted of peripheral blood mononuclear cells (PBMCs), taken at new diagnosis, from a patient treated with antithyroid drugs. Receptor source: a woman aged 35-65 years with Graves disease.

This clonotype was seen ten or more times. CDR3 sequence: CSAFIGDEQFF. In DNA, the CDR3 is TGCAGTGCTTTCATCGGAGATGAGCAGTTCTTC. J is TRBJ2-1 and V is TRBV20-1; D remains unclear. The V end was cut by 5 bases, the J end by 8 bases, with 10 bases between. CDR1 is DFQATT, CDR2 SNEGSKA, per germline (reference sequence). The CDR3 is made up of 11 amino acids.

This clonotype was counted at least ten times. The chain combines TRBV6-1 with TRBJ2-7, with D perhaps TRBD2 (7 bases). This CDR3 is 15 amino acids long. Per the germline V gene, CDR1 is MNHNS and CDR2 is SASEGT. Trimming took 10 bases from V and 1 from J, leaving 20 bases between them. The DNA of the CDR3 is TGTGCCACCTTTAGAGGCGGGGGCCGATCCTACGAGCAGTACTTC. Translating it yields CATFRGGGRSYEQYF.

The V gene is TRBV6-5, the J gene TRBJ1-1; no clear D gene. This CDR3 region has 18 residues. Trimming pared 0 bases from V and 1 base from J, leaving 18 bases between. Germline CDR1 MNHEY, CDR2 SVGAGI. The CDR3 region is CASSYSKSLGGPNTEAFF. CDR3 coding DNA: TGTGCCAGCAGTTACTCGAAGAGCCTGGGAGGGCCGAACACTGAAGCTTTCTTT.

This clonotype was recorded many times. The chain recombines TRBV20-1 with TRBJ2-2; tentatively, D is TRBD1 (6 bases). The CDR3 covers 13 residues. Germline V gene lookup returns CDR1 DFQATT and CDR2 SNEGSKA (reference sequence). V shed 5 bases and J shed 3 bases, with 10 bases lying between them. The CDR3 loop reads CSAFTGYTGELFF. The CDR3 nucleotides read TGCAGTGCTTTTACAGGGTACACCGGGGAGCTGTTTTTT.

This clonotype was seen a few times. The chain links TRBV5-6 to TRBJ2-7, with 9 positions matching TRBD2. V lost 4 bases to trimming and J lost 9 bases; unmatched junction nucleotides: 14. Germline assignment: CDR1 SGHDT and CDR2 YYEEEE. This CDR3 has 15 residues. The DNA for the CDR3 is TGTGCCAGCAGCAGTGTGAGACTAGCGGTTATGGGGCAGTACTTC. It encodes CASSSVRLAVMGQYF.

Points on this clonotype: This may arise from a read error, as a much more abundant clone is one base away. The rearrangement joins TRBV6-1 to TRBJ1-2; D possibly corresponds to TRBD1 (5 bases). V was trimmed by 10 bases and J by 1 base, leaving 19 bases between them. The germline V gene encodes CDR1 MNHNS and CDR2 SASEGT. This CDR3 comprises 15 residues. CDR3: CATGGTAGGNYGYTF. CDR3 coding DNA: TGTGCCACCGGTGGGACCGCCGGGGGTAACTATGGCTACACCTTC.

This clonotype was detected many times. The J gene is TRBJ1-4, the V gene TRBV6-2 or TRBV6-3, with D possibly TRBD1 on 5 matching bases. The CDR3 is made up of 17 amino acids. In germline, CDR1 is MNHEY, CDR2 SVGEGT. Trimming cost V 4 bases and J 8 bases, with 23 bases left between them. The CDR3 reads CASSSFLTRGMLEKLFF. The CDR3 DNA is TGTGCCAGCAGTTCCTTCCTCACTAGGGGAATGTTGGAAAAACTGTTTTTT.

The table lists this clonotype with a few counts. V and J are TRBV12-3 or TRBV12-4 and TRBJ2-2; D is possibly TRBD2 (6 bases). The CDR3 sequence is 15 residues long. Trimming shortened V by 6 bases and J by 6 bases, and 17 bases separated the two germline ends. The DNA for the CDR3 is TGTGCCAGCAGCCCTGTTGTTTGGGGGGCCGGGGAGCTGTTTTTT. Amino acids: CASSPVVWGAGELFF.

This clonotype has only a few counts. V is TRBV24-1 and J is TRBJ2-1, with D unclear. CDR1 is KGHDR, CDR2 SFDVKD, per germline. V lost 3 bases and J 4 bases, leaving 15 bases between the germline ends. The CDR3 covers 16 residues. The CDR3 DNA sequence: TGTGCCACCAGTGATCGTCGCGGTACTCCTTACAATGAGCAGTTCTTC. It translates to CATSDRRGTPYNEQFF.

The rearrangement links TRBV19 to TRBJ1-2, with D hard to call. The CDR3 consists of 13 residues. Deletions cut 6 bases from V and 0 bases from J, with 8 bases between. In germline, CDR1 is LNHDA, CDR2 SQIVND (reference sequence). The CDR3 coding sequence is TGTGCCAGTAGATCGGGAACTAACTATGGCTACACCTTC. Translating it yields CASRSGTNYGYTF.

The rearrangement uses TRBV29-1 and TRBJ1-1; D is unclear. The CDR3 is 12 amino acids. Trimming removed 5 bases from V and 2 bases from J, with 9 bases in between. The germline V gene encodes CDR1 SQVTM and CDR2 ANQGSEA. Here the CDR3 DNA reads TGCAGCGTTCGTGGGTTTAACACTGAAGCTTTCTTT. This gives the protein CSVRGFNTEAFF.

This rearrangement joins TRBV5-5 to TRBJ1-2, with TRBD1 matching 7 bases. CDR1 and CDR2 from the germline V gene are SGHKS and YYEKEE (reference sequence). Trimming took 4 bases from V and 0 from J; bases not matched to a gene: 9. The CDR3 spans 16 residues. CDR3 in DNA: TGTGCCAGCAGCACCTCTGGACAGGCAGCTAACTATGGCTACACCTTC. This sequence encodes CASSTSGQAANYGYTF.

V usage is TRBV18 and J usage is TRBJ1-4, with D uncertain. There are 16 residues in the CDR3. Germline CDR1 reads KGHSH; CDR2 reads LQKENI. Between the trimmed V and J ends, which lost 1 base and 5 bases, there was a span of 14 bases. The CDR3 here is CASSPQDGKVNEKLFF. The CDR3 region has the DNA TGTGCCAGCTCACCACAAGACGGGAAGGTGAATGAAAAACTGTTTTTT. Filled out from reference TRBV18 and TRBJ1-4, the complete variable domain reads NAGVMQNPRHLVRRRGQEARLRCSPMKGHSHVYWYRQLPEEGLKFMVYLQKENIIDESGMPKERFSAEFPKEGPSILRIQQVVRGDSAAYFCASSPQDGKVNEKLFFGSGTQLSVL.

The gene calls are TRBV3-1 and TRBJ2-1; TRBD2 is a possible D gene (6 bases). The tail of the sequence fits TRBJ2-5 better, so the J call may be wrong. Germline V gives CDR1 LGHDT, CDR2 YNNKEL (reference sequence). This CDR3 has 15 residues. CDR3 protein: CASSQAGAPQETQYF. CDR3 DNA: TGTGCCAGCAGCCAAGCGGGAGCCCCGCAAGAGACCCAGTACTTC.

This clonotype was counted many times. The rearrangement links TRBV7-3 to TRBJ2-3; the D gene is possibly TRBD2 (6 bases). Germline V gives CDR1 SGHTA, CDR2 FQGTGA. The CDR3 spans 15 residues. The V gene lost 3 bases and the J gene lost 0 bases, with 10 bases spanning the gap. Written as DNA, the CDR3 is TGTGCCAGCAGCTTTGCGGGGACCAGCACAGATACGCAGTATTTT. This translates into CASSFAGTSTDTQYF. The complete variable domain, with remaining parts taken from reference TRBV7-3 and TRBJ2-3, reads GAGVSQTPSNKVTEKGKYVELRCDPISGHTALYWYRQSLGQGPEFLIYFQGTGAADDSGLPNDRFFAVRPEGSVSTLKIQRTERGDSAVYLCASSFAGTSTDTQYFGPGTRLTVL.

V and J are TRBV19 and TRBJ1-1; D remains ambiguous. The germline gives CDR1 LNHDA, CDR2 SQIVND (reference sequence). This CDR3 region has 15 residues. Trimming stripped 3 bases from V and 0 bases from J, with 11 bases between. The CDR3 coding sequence is TGTGCCAGTAGTATCCGGGCCCTTATGAACACTGAAGCTTTCTTT. This sequence encodes CASSIRALMNTEAFF.

This clonotype has a handful of counts. A read error may explain this, as a much larger clone is one base away. This chain connects TRBV2 to TRBJ1-4; weak D call: TRBD1 (6 bases). In germline, CDR1 is SNHLY, CDR2 FYNNEI. The CDR3 contains 16 residues. CDR3 in amino acids: CAGSIRRQGPNEKLFF. The CDR3, as DNA: TGTGCCGGCAGCATCAGGCGGCAGGGGCCTAATGAAAAACTGTTTTTT.

In its sample, this clonotype was seen many times. The rearrangement uses TRBV6-2 or TRBV6-3 and TRBJ2-7; 9 bases line up with TRBD1. CDR1 is MNHEY and CDR2 is SVGEGT in the germline V gene. The CDR3 is 16 residues long. V trimming: 0 bases; J trimming: 5 bases; junction bases outside the gene matches: 8. CDR3 DNA sequence: TGTGCCAGCAGTTACTCGCGGAGACAGGGGGGGCACGAGCAGTACTTC. Protein: CASSYSRRQGGHEQYF.